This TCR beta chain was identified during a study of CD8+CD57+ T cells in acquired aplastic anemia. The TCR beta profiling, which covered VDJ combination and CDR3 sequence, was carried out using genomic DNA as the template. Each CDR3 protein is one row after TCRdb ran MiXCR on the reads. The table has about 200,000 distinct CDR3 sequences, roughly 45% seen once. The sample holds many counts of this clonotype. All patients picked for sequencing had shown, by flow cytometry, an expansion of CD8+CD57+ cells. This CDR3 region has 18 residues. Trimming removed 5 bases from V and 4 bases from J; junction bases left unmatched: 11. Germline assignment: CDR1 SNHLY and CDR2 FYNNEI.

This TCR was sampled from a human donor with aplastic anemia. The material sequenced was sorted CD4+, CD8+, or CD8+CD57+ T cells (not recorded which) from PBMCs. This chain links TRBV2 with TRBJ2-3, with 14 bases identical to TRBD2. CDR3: CASSTLGGLAGGSDTQYF. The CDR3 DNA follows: TGTGCCAGCAGTACCCTAGGCGGACTAGCGGGGGGTTCAGATACGCAGTATTTT.